Listed below are T cell receptor beta chains from one sample, sequenced in a study of identifying expanded T cells in peripheral blood. Libraries were prepared by immunoSEQ multiplex PCR; TCRdb keeps only in-frame clonotypes and omits some of them. The table includes under 150,000 clones, roughly 90% detected once. The source material was blood. These receptors came from a person aged 18 to 69 in good health. The CDR3 runs from the conserved cysteine through the conserved F or W. The order of the fields is J gene, D gene, clone size, V gene, CDR3 DNA, CDR3 protein. D genes are given only for firm matches. Clone size appears in some rows only: once, few, many, or a class for an expanded clone.

TRBJ2-7 | . | once | TRBV20-1 | TGCAGTGCTAGAGTGGCCGAGCAGTACTTC | CSARVAEQYF
TRBJ1-3 | . | . | TRBV27 | TGTGCCAGCAGTTTGGGCCCCGCCAGCGCCCGCTCTGGAAACACCATATATTTT | CASSLGPASARSGNTIYF
TRBJ1-3 | . | . | TRBV9 | TGTGCCAGCAGCGTAGGTTCAGGATTTGGTACCTCATCTGGAAACACCATATATTTT | CASSVGSGFGTSSGNTIYF
TRBJ2-1 | TRBD1 | . | TRBV28 | TGTGCCAGCAGTTCCATTCGACAGGGTGCCTACAATGAGCAGTTCTTC | CASSSIRQGAYNEQFF
TRBJ2-3 | TRBD2 | . | TRBV28 | TGTGCCAGCACACTAGCGGGAGTTCAGCGCACAGATACGCAGTATTTT | CASTLAGVQRTDTQYF
TRBJ2-7 | TRBD1 | . | TRBV5-1 | TGCGCCAGCAGCAACGGACAGGGGGTGTGGGAGCAGTACTTC | CASSNGQGVWEQYF
TRBJ1-2 | TRBD1 | . | TRBV18 | TGTGCCAGCTCACCACGAGACAGGGACGGGGGCTACACCTTC | CASSPRDRDGGYTF
TRBJ1-5 | . | . | TRBV28 | TGTGCCAGCAGTTTGCGGAATCAGCCCCAGCATTTT | CASSLRNQPQHF
TRBJ1-1 | TRBD1 | once | TRBV2 | TGTGCCAGCTACAGGGGAAACACTGAAGCTTTCTTT | CASYRGNTEAFF
TRBJ2-2 | TRBD2 | . | TRBV27 | TGTGCCAGCAGTCTTACCCAACTAGCGGGGGCGGGCACCGGGGAGCTGTTTTTT | CASSLTQLAGAGTGELFF
TRBJ2-3 | . | . | TRBV6-1 | TGTGCCAGCAGTGACGGGCGGACGAGCACAGATACGCAGTATTTT | CASSDGRTSTDTQYF
TRBJ2-3 | . | few | TRBV6-5 | TGTGCCAGCAGCCAATTTAGCGTCACAGATACGCAGTATTTT | CASSQFSVTDTQYF
TRBJ2-1 | TRBD1 | . | TRBV6-6 | TGTGCCAGCAGCCGACGGACAGGGGGGGTTTCTAATGAGCAGTTCTTC | CASSRRTGGVSNEQFF
TRBJ2-7 | TRBD1 | . | TRBV7-9 | TGTGCCAGCCTCCGGGACAGTTCCTACGAGCAGTACTTC | CASLRDSSYEQYF
TRBJ2-7 | TRBD2 | . | TRBV6-1 | TGTGCCAGCAGTGAATCTTGGCTAGCGGGAGGGCGTTTGGAGCAGTACTTC | CASSESWLAGGRLEQYF
TRBJ1-2 | . | . | TRBV6-1 | TGTGCCAGCAGTGCTCCCCAGGGGAGAGGCTACACCTTC | CASSAPQGRGYTF
TRBJ2-5 | . | . | TRBV7-2 | TGTGCCAGCAGCTTACTCCAGGGGAGGGGAGAGACCCAGTACTTC | CASSLLQGRGETQYF
TRBJ2-1 | . | . | TRBV11-3 | TGTGCCAGCAGCTTGGGCAGCTCCTACAATGAGCAGTTCTTC | CASSLGSSYNEQFF
TRBJ2-6 | TRBD2 | once | TRBV18 | TGTGCCAGCTCACAGGTAGCGGGACCCTCCGGGGCCAACGTCCTGACTTTC | CASSQVAGPSGANVLTF
TRBJ2-3 | TRBD1 | . | TRBV30 | TGTGCCTGGAAACAGGGGGCGTTTGGAGATACGCAGTATTTT | CAWKQGAFGDTQYF
TRBJ2-2 | . | once | TRBV7-3 | TGTGCCAGCAGCCCGTTCACCAGGGGAAGCACCGGGGAGCTGTTTTTT | CASSPFTRGSTGELFF
TRBJ2-3 | . | . | TRBV5-6 | TGTGCCAGCAGCCGCCAGGGGATGGATACGCAGTATTTT | CASSRQGMDTQYF
TRBJ2-1 | . | few | TRBV28 | TGTGCCAGCAGGCGGGACTCCTACAATGAGCAGTTCTTC | CASRRDSYNEQFF
TRBJ1-1 | . | once | TRBV11-2 | TGTGCCAGCAGCTTAGGGGGGGGCGCGGAATCAGCTTTCTTT | CASSLGGGAESAFF
TRBJ2-7 | . | . | TRBV6-5 | TGTGCCAGCAGTTACGGTCAGGGAATTTACGAGCAGTACTTC | CASSYGQGIYEQYF
TRBJ1-3 | TRBD1 | . | TRBV19 | TGTGCCAGTAGTGCGACAGGGAGAAACACCATATATTTT | CASSATGRNTIYF
TRBJ2-7 | . | . | TRBV11-2 | TGTGCCAGCAGCTTGGGGCACCATTACTCCTACGAGCAGTACTTC | CASSLGHHYSYEQYF
TRBJ2-1 | . | . | TRBV2 | TGTGCCAGCAGCCGTAGCGGATCTATTTTACTCTCCTACAATGAGCAGTTCTTC | CASSRSGSILLSYNEQFF
TRBJ1-3 | TRBD1 | . | TRBV11-2 | TGTGCCAGCAGCCCCGGGGACAGATGGGGAAACACCATATATTTT | CASSPGDRWGNTIYF
TRBJ1-5 | . | few | TRBV4-3 | TGCGCCAGCAGCCAAGACCAGGGACAGCCCCAGCATTTT | CASSQDQGQPQHF
TRBJ2-5 | . | . | TRBV19 | TGTGCCAGTAGCCCGGACAGCCAAGAGACCCAGTACTTC | CASSPDSQETQYF
TRBJ1-1 | TRBD1 | . | TRBV29-1 | TGCAGCCCAAACAGGGGGGACGGTGAAGCTTTCTTT | CSPNRGDGEAFF
TRBJ2-5 | . | . | TRBV7-2 | TGTGCCAGCAGCTTATCTTATGAAGAGACCCAGTACTTC | CASSLSYEETQYF
TRBJ1-2 | . | . | TRBV4-1 | TGCGCCAGCAGCCTACAGGGTAACCCTGGCTACACCTTC | CASSLQGNPGYTF
TRBJ2-3 | . | . | TRBV6-5 | TGTGCCAGCAGTTACTCGATCGGTACGGATACGCAGTATTTT | CASSYSIGTDTQYF
TRBJ1-1 | . | . | TRBV7-3 | TGTGCCAGCAGGGGGCCGGGGGCCACTGAAGCTTTCTTT | CASRGPGATEAFF
TRBJ2-1 | . | . | TRBV29-1 | TGCAGCGTTGTTTCTGGGGGCCATGAGCAGTTCTTC | CSVVSGGHEQFF